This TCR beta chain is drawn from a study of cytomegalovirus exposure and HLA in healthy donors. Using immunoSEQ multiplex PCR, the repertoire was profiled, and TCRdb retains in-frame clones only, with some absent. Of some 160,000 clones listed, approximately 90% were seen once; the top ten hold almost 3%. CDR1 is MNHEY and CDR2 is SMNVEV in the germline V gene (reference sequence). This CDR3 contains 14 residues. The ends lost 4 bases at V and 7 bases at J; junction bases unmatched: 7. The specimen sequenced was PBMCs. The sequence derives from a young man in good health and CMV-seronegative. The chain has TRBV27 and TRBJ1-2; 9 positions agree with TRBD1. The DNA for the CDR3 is TGTGCCAGCAGTTCCTGGGACAGGGCCGGTGGCTACACCTTC. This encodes CASSSWDRAGGYTF.